This T cell receptor (beta chain) was retrieved from a study of blood T cell repertoires in COVID-19. Background on the study: The cDNA or gDNA used as material had been derived from T cells, B-cell-depleted T cells, or PBMCs.

Germline values: CDR1 SEHNR, CDR2 FQNEAQ (reference sequence). The CDR3 spans 14 residues. V was pared by 2 bases and J by 4 bases, with 11 bases between. This table comes from immunoSEQ multiplex PCR, and its TCRdb copy is limited to in-frame clones, with some not included. This sample has some 170,000 clones; about three quarters occur once, and the top ten carry more than 6.5%. The TCR originated in a woman between 45 and 60 years old with active or convalescent COVID-19. The chain links TRBV7-9 to TRBJ1-2, with D possibly matching TRBD1 (6 bases). The sample consisted of peripheral blood. Written as DNA, the CDR3 is TGTGCCAGCAGCTTAACCCAGGGGATCTATGGCTACACCTTC. Translated, it gives CASSLTQGIYGYTF.